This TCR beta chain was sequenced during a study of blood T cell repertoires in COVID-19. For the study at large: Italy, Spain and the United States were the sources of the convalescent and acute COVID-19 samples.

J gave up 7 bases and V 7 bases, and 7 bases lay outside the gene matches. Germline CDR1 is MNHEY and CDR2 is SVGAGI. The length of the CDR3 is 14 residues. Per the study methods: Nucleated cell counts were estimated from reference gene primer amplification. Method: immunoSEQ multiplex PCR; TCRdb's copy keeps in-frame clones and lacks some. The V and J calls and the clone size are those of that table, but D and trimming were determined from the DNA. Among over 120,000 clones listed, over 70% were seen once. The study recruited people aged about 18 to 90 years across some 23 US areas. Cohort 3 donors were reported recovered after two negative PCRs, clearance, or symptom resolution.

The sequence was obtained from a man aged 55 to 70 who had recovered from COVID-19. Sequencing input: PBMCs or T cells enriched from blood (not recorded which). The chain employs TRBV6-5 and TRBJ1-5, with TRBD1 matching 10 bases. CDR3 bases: TGTGCCAGCACCTACGGGACAGGGGACCAGCCCCAGCATTTT. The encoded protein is CASTYGTGDQPQHF.